This T cell receptor beta chain was recovered during a study of radiotherapy plus CTLA-4 blockade in lung cancer. The overall study: Objective response was observed in roughly 20% of patients, and disease control in around 31%. Study-level findings and limits: Early shifts in blood T cell clones, with interferon-beta, reportedly predicted response best. Subsequent to radiotherapy plus ipilimumab, tumor-derived TCR clones underwent expansion in blood.

CDR1 and CDR2 from the germline V gene are SQVTM and ANQGSEA. This CDR3 contains 15 residues. The junction had 13 bases not matched to a gene; V was cut back by 7 bases and J by 7 bases. Sequenced by immunoSEQ multiplex PCR; TCRdb stores in-frame clones only, minus some. Among tens of thousands of clones, around 70% were seen once, and the ten largest hold roughly 5%. With ipilimumab providing CTLA-4 blockade, focal radiation was administered to patients who had chemo-refractory metastatic non-small-cell lung cancer. As regards this clone: The antigen remains undetermined.

The sample consisted of peripheral blood, taken from a patient treated with radiotherapy plus ipilimumab. This clonotype was sampled from a human donor with non-small cell lung cancer whose response to radiotherapy plus ipilimumab could not be evaluated. The V and J genes are TRBV29-1 and TRBJ2-1; 10 positions agree with TRBD2. The CDR3: CSAKRGLAGVNEQFF. The CDR3 DNA reads TGCAGCGCTAAGAGGGGTCTAGCGGGAGTAAATGAGCAGTTCTTC.